This TCR beta chain was obtained from a study of response to subunit inactivated influenza vaccine. Via MiXCR, TCRdb re-called the RT-PCR reads, giving one row per CDR3 protein. The sample contains 500,000 to 600,000 distinct CDR3 sequences, more than 15% of which appear only once. Study-level points and caveats: Authors suggested each seasonal influenza vaccination recruits few new T cells.

Germline CDR1 and CDR2: ENHRY and SYGVKD. This CDR3 is 13 amino acids long. V lost 2 bases to trimming and J lost 7 bases, with 11 bases between them. For this clonotype: Its antigen is currently unknown.

This chain uses TRBV10-3 with TRBJ2-5, with D perhaps TRBD1 or TRBD2 (5 bases each). The sequence derives from a man in his fifties or sixties who received an inactivated influenza vaccine. The sequenced sample was CD4+ T cells sorted from PBMCs, obtained less than 30 months after vaccination. CDR3 protein: CAISEGTLGTQYF. CDR3 DNA sequence: TGTGCCATCAGTGAGGGGACCCTTGGGACCCAGTACTTC.